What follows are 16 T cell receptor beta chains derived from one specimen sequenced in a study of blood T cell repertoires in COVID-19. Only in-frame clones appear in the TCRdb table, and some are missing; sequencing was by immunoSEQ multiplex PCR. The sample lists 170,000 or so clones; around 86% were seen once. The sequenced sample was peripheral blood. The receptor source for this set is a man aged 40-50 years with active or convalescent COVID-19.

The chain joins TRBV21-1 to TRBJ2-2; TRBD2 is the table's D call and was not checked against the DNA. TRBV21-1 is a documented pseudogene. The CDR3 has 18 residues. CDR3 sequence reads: CASSPKWATSPDTGELFF. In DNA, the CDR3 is TGTGCCAGCAGCCCCAAATGGGCCACTAGTCCCGACACCGGGGAGCTGTTTTTT.

The DNA for the CDR3 is TGTGCCACCAGCAGAGATTTGAGTGGGGAGCTGTTTTTT. Amino acids: CATSRDLSGELFF. The chain links TRBV15 to TRBJ2-2; D is unclear. Germline CDR1 reads LNHNV; CDR2 reads YYDKDF (reference sequence). V gave up 0 bases and J gave up 8 bases, with 7 bases separating them. The CDR3 extends over 13 amino acids.

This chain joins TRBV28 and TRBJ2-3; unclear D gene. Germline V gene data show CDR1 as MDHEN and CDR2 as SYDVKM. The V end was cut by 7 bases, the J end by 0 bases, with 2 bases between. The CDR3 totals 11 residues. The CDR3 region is CASTSTDTQYF. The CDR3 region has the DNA TGTGCCAGCACTAGCACAGATACGCAGTATTTT.

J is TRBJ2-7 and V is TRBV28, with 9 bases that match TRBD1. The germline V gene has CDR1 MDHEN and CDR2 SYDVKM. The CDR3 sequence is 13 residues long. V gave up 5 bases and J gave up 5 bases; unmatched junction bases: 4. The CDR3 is CASSHDRGDEQYF. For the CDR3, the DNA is TGTGCCAGCAGTCACGACAGGGGGGACGAGCAGTACTTC.

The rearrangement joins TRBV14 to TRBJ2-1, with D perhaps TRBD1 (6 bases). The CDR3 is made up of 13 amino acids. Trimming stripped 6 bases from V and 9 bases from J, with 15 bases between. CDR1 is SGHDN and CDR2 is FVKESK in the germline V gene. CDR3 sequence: CASRLDRYGEQFF. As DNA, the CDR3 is TGTGCCAGCAGACTAGACAGGTACGGTGAGCAGTTCTTC. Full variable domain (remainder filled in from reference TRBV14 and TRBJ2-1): EAGVTQFPSHSVIEKGQTVTLRCDPISGHDNLYWYRRVMGKEIKFLLHFVKESKQDESGMPNNRFLAERTGGTYSTLKVQPAELEDSGVYFCASRLDRYGEQFFGPGTRLTVL.

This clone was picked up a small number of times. As DNA, the CDR3 is TGTGCCAGCAGTTCCAGTCAAATTAATGAAAAACTGTTTTTT. It encodes CASSSSQINEKLFF. The gene calls are TRBV28 and TRBJ1-4; D is ambiguous. The CDR3 runs to 14 residues. The V end lost 4 bases, the J end lost 4 bases, and 10 bases lay between the germline ends. Germline lookup yields CDR1 MDHEN and CDR2 SYDVKM.

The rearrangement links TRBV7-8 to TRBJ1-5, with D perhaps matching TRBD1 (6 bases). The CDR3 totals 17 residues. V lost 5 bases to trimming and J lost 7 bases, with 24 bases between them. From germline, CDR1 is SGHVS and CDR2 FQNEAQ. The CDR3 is CASSRTSVRGGGQPQHF. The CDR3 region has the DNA TGTGCCAGCAGCAGGACGAGTGTAAGGGGGGGCGGACAGCCCCAGCATTTT.

The CDR3, as DNA: TGTGCCAGCAGCCAATTGGCGAACACTGAAGCTTTCTTT. Translation: CASSQLANTEAFF. V and J are TRBV3-1 (or the pseudogene TRBV3-2) and TRBJ1-1; D uncertain. The germline gives CDR1 LGHDT, CDR2 YNNKEL (reference sequence). The length of the CDR3 is 13 residues. V lost 2 bases and J 1 base, leaving 5 bases between the germline ends.

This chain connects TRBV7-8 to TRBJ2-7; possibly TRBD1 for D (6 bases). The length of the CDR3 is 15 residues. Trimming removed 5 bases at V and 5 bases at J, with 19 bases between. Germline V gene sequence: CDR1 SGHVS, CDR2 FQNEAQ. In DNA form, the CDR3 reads TGTGCCAGCAGCCAGACTCCGGGACACCATAACGAGCAGTACTTC. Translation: CASSQTPGHHNEQYF.

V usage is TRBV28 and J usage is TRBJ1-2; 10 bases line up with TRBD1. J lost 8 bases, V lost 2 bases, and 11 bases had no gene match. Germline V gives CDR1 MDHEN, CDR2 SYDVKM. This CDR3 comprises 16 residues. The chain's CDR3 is CASSLGTGTGVSGYTF. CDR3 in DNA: TGTGCCAGCAGTTTAGGAACCGGGACAGGGGTGAGCGGCTACACCTTC.

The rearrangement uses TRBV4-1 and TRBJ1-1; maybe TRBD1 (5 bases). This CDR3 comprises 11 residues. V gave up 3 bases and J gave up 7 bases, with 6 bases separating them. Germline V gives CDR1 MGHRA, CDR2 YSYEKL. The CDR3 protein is CASSQDNEAFF. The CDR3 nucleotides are TGCGCCAGCAGCCAGGACAATGAAGCTTTCTTT.

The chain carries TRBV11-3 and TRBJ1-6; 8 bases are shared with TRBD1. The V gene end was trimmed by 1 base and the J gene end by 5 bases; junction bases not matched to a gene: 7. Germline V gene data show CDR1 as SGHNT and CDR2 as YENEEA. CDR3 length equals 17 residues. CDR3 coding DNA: TGTGCCAGCAGCTTAGTACGTCAGGGGGCAAATAATTCACCCCTCCACTTT. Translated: CASSLVRQGANNSPLHF.

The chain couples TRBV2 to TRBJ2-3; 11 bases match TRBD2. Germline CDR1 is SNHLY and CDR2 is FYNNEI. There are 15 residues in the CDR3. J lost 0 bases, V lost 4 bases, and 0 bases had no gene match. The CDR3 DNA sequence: TGTGCCAGCAGTGGGACTAGCGGGAGCACAGATACGCAGTATTTT. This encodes CASSGTSGSTDTQYF.

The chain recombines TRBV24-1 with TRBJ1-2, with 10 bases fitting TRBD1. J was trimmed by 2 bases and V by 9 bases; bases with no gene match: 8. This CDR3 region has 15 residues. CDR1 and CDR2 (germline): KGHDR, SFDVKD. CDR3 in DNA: TGTGCCACCGGACCGGGACAGGGGCCAAACTATGGCTACACCTTC. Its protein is CATGPGQGPNYGYTF.

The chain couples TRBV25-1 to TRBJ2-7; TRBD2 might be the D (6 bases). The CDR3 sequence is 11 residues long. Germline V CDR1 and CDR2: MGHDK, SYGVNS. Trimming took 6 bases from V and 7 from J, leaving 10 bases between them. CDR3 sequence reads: CASSPAGEQYF. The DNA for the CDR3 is TGTGCCAGCAGCCCCGCGGGAGAGCAGTACTTC.

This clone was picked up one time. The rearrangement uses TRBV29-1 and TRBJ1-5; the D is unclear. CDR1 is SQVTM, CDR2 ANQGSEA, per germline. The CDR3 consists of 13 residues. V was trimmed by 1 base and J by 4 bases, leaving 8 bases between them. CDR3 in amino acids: CSVEGAPNQPQHF. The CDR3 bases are TGCAGCGTTGAAGGGGCCCCAAATCAGCCCCAGCATTTT.